These T cell receptor beta chains were read from a single sample in a study of T-cell memory formation after mild COVID-19. TCRdb ran MiXCR on the 5' RACE reads and lists one entry per CDR3 protein. The sample has some 46,000 distinct CDR3 sequences, 6.6% seen once; the top ten hold roughly 0.79%. The specimen was PBMCs or a T cell subset sorted from them (not recorded which). These receptors were obtained from an adult who had mild COVID-19 (a few samples of this study predate the infection). Cell type and time point are not known. The CDR3 runs from the conserved cysteine through the conserved F or W. The D gene is left open where the match is weak. Clone size is stated in some rows and not others, as once, few, many or a class when expanded.

TRBV7-3,many,13,NA,TRBJ2-1,CASSLTGSHEQFF,TGTGCCAGCAGCTTAACAGGGTCCCATGAGCAGTTCTTC
TRBV27,NA,15,NA,TRBJ1-1,CASSLFGSSNTEAFF,TGTGCCAGCAGTTTATTCGGGTCCTCCAACACTGAAGCTTTCTTT
TRBV12-3/TRBV12-4,many,16,TRBD1,TRBJ1-2,CASSGQGADRGYGYTF,TGTGCCAGCAGTGGACAGGGGGCCGATCGTGGCTATGGCTACACCTTC
TRBV4-1,many,15,TRBD1,TRBJ1-2,CASSQATGGEYGYTF,TGCGCCAGCAGCCAAGCGACAGGGGGCGAATATGGCTACACCTTC
TRBV24-1,NA,16,NA,TRBJ2-1,CATSDLGSGRNNEQFF,TGTGCCACCAGTGATTTAGGCAGTGGGAGGAACAATGAGCAGTTCTTC
TRBV18,few,14,NA,TRBJ2-3,CASSPPSSTDTQYF,TGTGCCAGCTCACCACCTTCTAGCACAGATACGCAGTATTTT
TRBV5-1,many,15,NA,TRBJ2-3,CASSSRVTSTDTQYF,TGCGCCAGCAGCTCACGTGTCACTAGCACAGATACGCAGTATTTT
TRBV5-1,NA,16,NA,TRBJ2-2,CASSFSGTLNTGELFF,TGCGCCAGCAGCTTTTCGGGGACTCTTAACACCGGGGAGCTGTTTTTT
TRBV7-9,few,16,NA,TRBJ2-5,CASSLRGRAHQETQYF,TGTGCCAGCAGCTTAAGGGGAAGGGCCCACCAAGAGACCCAGTACTTC
TRBV20-1,few,14,NA,TRBJ1-4,CSAEEGGFNEKLFF,TGCAGTGCTGAAGAGGGCGGATTTAATGAAAAACTGTTTTTT
TRBV9,many,16,TRBD2,TRBJ2-5,CASSVAGGGLGETQYF,TGTGCCAGCAGCGTCGCTGGCGGGGGGTTGGGGGAGACCCAGTACTTC
TRBV7-2,few,14,NA,TRBJ2-3,CASSFGYSADTQYF,TGTGCCAGCAGCTTCGGCTATTCCGCAGATACGCAGTATTTT
TRBV6-2/TRBV6-3,NA,15,NA,TRBJ1-5,CASSPGVADNQPQHF,TGTGCCAGCAGCCCAGGGGTCGCAGATAATCAGCCCCAGCATTTT
TRBV3-1,many,12,TRBD1,TRBJ1-6,CASSQEDRAVHF,TGTGCCAGCAGCCAAGAGGACAGGGCGGTCCACTTT
TRBV2,many,17,TRBD1,TRBJ2-7,CASSEVDRGQSSYEQYF,TGTGCCAGCAGTGAAGTCGACAGGGGTCAAAGCTCCTACGAGCAGTACTTC
TRBV12-3/TRBV12-4,many,15,NA,TRBJ2-1,CASSFGAQGGNEQFF,TGTGCCAGCAGTTTTGGGGCCCAAGGAGGAAATGAGCAGTTCTTC
TRBV30,NA,14,NA,TRBJ2-3,CAWKWGGLTDTQYF,TGTGCCTGGAAGTGGGGGGGGCTGACAGATACGCAGTATTTT
TRBV5-1,medium-sized,14,TRBD1,TRBJ2-1,CASSPGQVYNEQFF,TGCGCCAGCAGCCCAGGACAGGTTTACAATGAGCAGTTCTTC
TRBV15,many,14,NA,TRBJ2-7,CATSKGGNSYEQYF,TGTGCCACCTCGAAGGGAGGCAACTCCTACGAGCAGTACTTC
TRBV6-5,NA,14,NA,TRBJ2-5,CASSKEGAEETQYF,TGTGCCAGCAGTAAGGAGGGGGCTGAAGAGACCCAGTACTTC
TRBV15,many,13,NA,TRBJ2-7,CATDGTDSYEQYF,TGTGCCACCGATGGGACGGACAGCTACGAGCAGTACTTC
TRBV4-1,few,14,TRBD1,TRBJ1-4,CASSQTGGNEKLFF,TGCGCCAGCAGCCAAACAGGGGGTAATGAAAAACTGTTTTTT
TRBV6-1,many,13,TRBD2,TRBJ2-1,CASNGGGRNEQFF,TGTGCCAGCAACGGCGGGGGGAGGAATGAGCAGTTCTTC
TRBV9,NA,15,NA,TRBJ1-6,CASSVGRSYNSPLHF,TGTGCCAGCAGCGTAGGGCGCTCCTATAATTCACCCCTCCACTTT
TRBV7-8,many,16,TRBD1,TRBJ2-2,CASSPRGQGVTGELFF,TGTGCCAGCAGCCCCAGGGGACAGGGCGTCACCGGGGAGCTGTTTTTT
TRBV11-2,many,15,NA,TRBJ2-7,CASTPAEGVRGRQYF,TGTGCCAGCACCCCCGCTGAGGGGGTTCGGGGTCGGCAGTACTTC
TRBV5-4,few,16,TRBD2,TRBJ2-7,CASSPATSGGSSEQYF,TGTGCCAGCAGCCCAGCGACTAGCGGGGGGTCTAGTGAGCAGTACTTC
TRBV7-3,many,16,TRBD2,TRBJ2-1,CASSLTLVAGGDEQFF,TGTGCCAGCAGCTTAACCTTAGTAGCGGGAGGAGATGAGCAGTTCTTC
TRBV11-3,NA,12,NA,TRBJ2-2,CASSFPPGELFF,TGTGCCAGCAGCTTCCCCCCCGGGGAGCTGTTTTTT
TRBV7-3,many,13,NA,TRBJ2-7,CASSPGSGYEQYF,TGTGCCAGCAGCCCGGGGTCGGGGTACGAGCAGTACTTC
TRBV9,NA,14,NA,TRBJ1-1,CASAPRLGDTEAFF,TGTGCCAGCGCGCCCAGGCTGGGGGACACTGAAGCTTTCTTT
TRBV2,NA,13,TRBD1,TRBJ2-4,CASSEGQGNIQYF,TGTGCCAGCAGTGAAGGACAGGGAAACATTCAGTACTTC
TRBV7-9,medium-sized,16,NA,TRBJ2-1,CASSLALASAYNEQFF,TGTGCCAGCAGCTTAGCATTGGCGTCAGCCTACAATGAGCAGTTCTTC
TRBV5-1,many,17,NA,TRBJ2-2,CASSLRQRLSNTGELFF,TGCGCCAGCAGCCTAAGACAGCGACTATCGAACACCGGGGAGCTGTTTTTT
TRBV19,few,16,NA,TRBJ2-2,CASNPTGGVNTGELFF,TGTGCCAGTAACCCGACCGGGGGAGTCAACACCGGGGAGCTGTTTTTT
TRBV12-3/TRBV12-4,many,15,NA,TRBJ2-2,CASSLNRANTGELFF,TGTGCCAGCAGTCTTAACCGGGCGAACACCGGGGAGCTGTTTTTT
TRBV5-6,NA,13,NA,TRBJ2-7,CASSSRGDYEQYF,TGTGCCAGCAGCTCCAGAGGCGACTACGAGCAGTACTTC